The next 31 T cell receptor beta chains were all read from a single sample in a study of vaccination and CD4 T cells after COVID-19. Treatment described: roughly 11-day PBMC culture with coronavirus spike peptide pools or control peptides (ViraFEST assay). Ahead of the COVID-19 pandemic (2011-2018), the CD4+ T cells of the unexposed donor were collected. These receptors are not linked to any known antigen. Sequencing of cultured CD4+ T cell DNA used the Oncomine TCR Beta short-read assay. TCRdb used MiXCR to reprocess the PCR reads, holding one entry per CDR3 protein. The sample lists fewer than 1,500 distinct CDR3 sequences; about a fifth were seen once. Source material: CD4+ T cells from blood, cultured in vitro. The origin of the receptors is a human donor in good health.

This clonotype occurred a few times. This chain connects TRBV7-6 to TRBJ2-5; 7 bases line up with TRBD2. The CDR3 totals 17 residues. Trimming removed 0 bases from V and 4 bases from J; junction bases left unmatched: 11. Germline assignment: CDR1 SGHVS and CDR2 FNYEAQ. The CDR3 bases are TGTGCCAGCAGCTTAGCCGCCGGCGGGAGCGGACTAGAGACCCAGTACTTC. Translating it yields CASSLAAGGSGLETQYF. Supplemented by reference TRBV7-6 and TRBJ2-5, the full variable domain reads GAGVSQSPRYKVTKRGQDVALRCDPISGHVSLYWYRQALGQGPEFLTYFNYEAQQDKSGLPNDRFSAERPEGSISTLTIQRTEQRDSAMYRCASSLAAGGSGLETQYFGPGTRLLVL.

This clonotype turned up a few times. V usage is TRBV20-1 and J usage is TRBJ1-1, with a possible D match to TRBD1 (5 bases). Germline lookup yields CDR1 DFQATT and CDR2 SNEGSKA (reference sequence). This CDR3 region has 13 residues. The V gene lost 6 bases and the J gene lost 3 bases, with 14 bases spanning the gap. CDR3 DNA sequence: TGCAGTGCCCAGAACGGGGGAGACACTGAAGCTTTCTTT. Amino acid sequence: CSAQNGGDTEAFF.

The table lists this clonotype with a few counts. CDR3 coding DNA: TGTGCCACCAGTTCGCTCGGACAGGGGAATGAAAAACTGTTTTTT. It specifies CATSSLGQGNEKLFF. The chain recombines TRBV24-1 with TRBJ1-4; 9 nucleotides line up with TRBD1. Germline V gene data show CDR1 as KGHDR and CDR2 as SFDVKD. The length of the CDR3 is 15 residues. Trimming took 6 bases from V and 5 from J; bases not matched to a gene: 6.

The chain uses TRBV2 and TRBJ1-1, with D tentatively TRBD1 (6 bases). The germline V and J ends were trimmed by 3 bases and 2 bases, with 16 bases remaining between them. CDR1 is SNHLY and CDR2 is FYNNEI in the germline V gene. This CDR3 contains 16 residues. CDR3 coding DNA: TGTGCCAGCAGTGATAGTGTGGGGACATCTAACACTGAAGCTTTCTTT. This codes for CASSDSVGTSNTEAFF.

This clonotype showed up just a few times. The rearrangement uses TRBV19 and TRBJ1-5, with D possibly matching TRBD1 (5 bases). This CDR3 has 16 residues. V lost 5 bases, J lost 2 bases, and 16 bases lay in between. Germline V lookup: CDR1 LNHDA, CDR2 SQIVND (reference sequence). The CDR3 protein is CASSPDSIRGNQPQHF. The CDR3 DNA is TGTGCCAGTAGTCCCGACAGTATTCGGGGCAATCAGCCCCAGCATTTT.

This clonotype was found a few times. This chain uses TRBV6-5 with TRBJ1-1; 10 nucleotides agree with TRBD1. Per the germline V gene, CDR1 is MNHEY and CDR2 is SVGAGI. Trimming took 2 bases from V and 4 from J; bases not matched to a gene: 1. The CDR3 is 14 residues long. The CDR3 bases are TGTGCCAGCAGTTACCGACAGGGGGCCACTGAAGCTTTCTTT. This encodes CASSYRQGATEAFF.

This clonotype was found a few times. The chain is built from TRBV5-1 and TRBJ1-1, with D perhaps TRBD1 (5 bases). The CDR3 has 13 residues. Trimming took off 2 bases at V and 1 base at J, with 6 bases between the two ends. Per the germline V gene, CDR1 is SGHRS and CDR2 is YFSETQ. The CDR3 sequence: CASSFQGNTEAFF. CDR3 nucleotide sequence: TGCGCCAGCAGCTTTCAGGGGAACACTGAAGCTTTCTTT.

This clonotype was found once. One junction end disagrees with the germline gene, perhaps due to a read error. The chain employs TRBV7-2 and TRBJ2-2; D gene unclear. This CDR3 has 14 residues. Germline values: CDR1 SGHTA, CDR2 FQGNSA. The DNA of the CDR3 is TGTGTCAGCAGCTTGGGATTGAACACCGGGGAGCTGTTTTTT. Protein sequence: CVSSLGLNTGELFF.

A few counts support this clonotype. V and J are TRBV27 and TRBJ2-1; 11 bases fit TRBD2. The ends lost 2 bases at V and 4 bases at J; junction bases unmatched: 4. Germline CDR1 MNHEY, CDR2 SMNVEV (reference sequence). This CDR3 region has 16 residues. CDR3 DNA: TGTGCCAGCAGTTTAAGGGGGACTAGCGGTTACAATGAGCAGTTCTTC. Its protein product is CASSLRGTSGYNEQFF.

By share, this clonotype ranks as medium-sized. The chain carries TRBV6-5 and TRBJ1-1; D may be TRBD1 (5 bases). Trimming took 2 bases from V and 3 from J, leaving 10 bases between them. The CDR3 covers 14 residues. Germline loops: CDR1 MNHEY, CDR2 SVGAGI. In DNA form, the CDR3 reads TGTGCCAGCAGTTACGGTGGGGGTTACACTGAAGCTTTCTTT. Translation: CASSYGGGYTEAFF.

Regarding this clonotype: The germline gene is not matched at one end of the junction; a read error may be the cause. The CDR3: CASSLAGEYNEQFF. The CDR3 DNA reads as TGTGCTAGCAGCTTAGCAGGGGAGTACAATGAGCAGTTCTTC. The chain recombines TRBV7-7 with TRBJ2-1; tentative D call: TRBD1 (6 bases). This CDR3 has 14 amino acids. CDR1 and CDR2 (germline): SSHAT, FNYEAQ (reference sequence). Using reference TRBV7-7 and TRBJ2-1 for the parts outside the CDR3, the full variable domain is GAGVSQSPRYKVTKRGQDVTLRCDPISSHATLYWYQQALGQGPEFLTYFNYEAQPDKSGLPSDRFSAERPEGSISTLTIQRTEQRDSAMYRCASSLAGEYNEQFFGPGTRLTVL.

This clonotype turned up a few times. The chain carries TRBV5-5 and TRBJ1-6, with TRBD1 matching 8 bases. The J segment lost 5 bases and the V segment lost 3 bases, leaving 7 bases of the junction unmatched. The germline gives CDR1 SGHKS, CDR2 YYEKEE (reference sequence). The CDR3 extends over 16 amino acids. The DNA of the CDR3 is TGTGCCAGCAGCTACGACAGGGGCCGAGATAATTCACCCCTCCACTTT. Its protein is CASSYDRGRDNSPLHF.

The CDR3 DNA reads TGTGCCAGCAGCTCCGAGACTAGCGGGGGGCGATATACGCAGTATTTT. As protein: CASSSETSGGRYTQYF. This chain joins TRBV11-3 and TRBJ2-3, with TRBD2 matching over 13 bases. The CDR3 covers 16 residues. Trimming took 4 bases from V and 7 from J; bases not matched to a gene: 8. The germline V gene has CDR1 SGHNT and CDR2 YENEEA. The entire variable domain, with the rest obtained from reference TRBV11-3 and TRBJ2-3, is as follows: EAGVVQSPRYKIIEKKQPVAFWCNPISGHNTLYWYLQNLGQGPELLIRYENEEAVDDSQLPKDRFSAERLKGVDSTLKIQPAELGDSAVYLCASSSETSGGRYTQYFGPGTRLTVL.

V is TRBV11-2 and J is TRBJ2-7; D is possibly TRBD1 or TRBD2 (9 bases each). The CDR3 consists of 16 residues. Germline CDR1 reads SGHAT; CDR2 reads FQNNGV. The V gene lost 5 bases and the J gene lost 3 bases, with 20 bases spanning the gap. The chain's CDR3 is CASSQQGARGGYEQYF. The CDR3 nucleotides read TGTGCCAGCAGCCAACAGGGGGCGCGGGGGGGCTACGAGCAGTACTTC.

Judged by abundance, this clonotype is medium-sized. The V call is TRBV15, the J call TRBJ1-4; D remains ambiguous. Germline V gene lookup returns CDR1 LNHNV and CDR2 YYDKDF (reference sequence). This CDR3 contains 13 residues. V dropped 5 bases and J dropped 8 bases, with 12 bases sitting between them. DNA for the CDR3: TGTGCCACCAGCCGGGGTCCCGACGAAAAACTGTTTTTT. Its protein product is CATSRGPDEKLFF.

The table lists this clonotype with a few counts. The genes are TRBV20-1 and TRBJ2-1, with TRBD2 as a possible D gene (5 bases). Trimming stripped 2 bases from V and 3 bases from J, with 8 bases between. Germline CDR1 and CDR2: DFQATT and SNEGSKA (reference sequence). This CDR3 has 13 amino acids. CDR3 in DNA: TGCAGTGCTAGATCGGGATTCTACAATGAGCAGTTCTTC. Amino acid sequence: CSARSGFYNEQFF.

This clonotype was seen more than once but under ten times. The chain couples TRBV20-1 to TRBJ2-7, with 8 nucleotides matching TRBD1. V was clipped by 5 bases and J by 0 bases; unmatched bases: 3. CDR3 length: 13 amino acids. Germline lookup yields CDR1 DFQATT and CDR2 SNEGSKA (reference sequence). CDR3 sequence reads: CSAPDRDSYEQYF. CDR3 DNA sequence: TGCAGTGCTCCGGACAGGGACTCCTACGAGCAGTACTTC.

The sample holds a few counts of this clonotype. V gene TRBV5-1 combines with J gene TRBJ2-1; D is possibly TRBD1 (5 bases). Germline V gene data show CDR1 as SGHRS and CDR2 as YFSETQ. The V and J ends lost 0 bases and 6 bases respectively, with 10 bases between them. This CDR3 has 14 amino acids. The CDR3 is CASSLVTASNEQFF. Here the CDR3 DNA reads TGCGCCAGCAGCTTGGTGACAGCTTCCAATGAGCAGTTCTTC.

V usage is TRBV2 and J usage is TRBJ1-5, with TRBD1 matching over 9 bases. CDR3 length equals 17 residues. Trimming removed 7 bases from V and 0 bases from J; junction bases left unmatched: 10. The germline CDR1 and CDR2 sequences are SNHLY and FYNNEI. CDR3 region: CASNFGQGIYSNQPQHF. DNA for the CDR3: TGTGCCAGCAACTTCGGACAGGGGATTTATAGCAATCAGCCCCAGCATTTT. Drawing the rest from reference TRBV2 and TRBJ1-5, the complete variable domain is EPEVTQTPSHQVTQMGQEVILRCVPISNHLYFYWYRQILGQKVEFLVSFYNNEISEKSEIFDDQFSVERPDGSNFTLKIRSTKLEDSAMYFCASNFGQGIYSNQPQHFGDGTRLSIL.

CDR3 coding DNA: TGCGCCAGCAGCCAAGCAATACAGGGTGATCAGCCCCAGCATTTT. It encodes CASSQAIQGDQPQHF. This rearrangement joins TRBV4-3 to TRBJ1-5, with D possibly TRBD1 on 6 matching bases. This CDR3 is built from 15 residues. Between the trimmed V and J ends, which lost 1 base and 5 bases, there was a span of 12 bases. Germline V lookup: CDR1 LGHNA, CDR2 YSLEER.

Only a few counts were recorded for this clonotype. This chain connects TRBV5-1 to TRBJ1-2, with 7 nucleotides matching TRBD1. This CDR3 spans 15 amino acids. Unmatched junction bases numbered 14, after V lost 4 bases and J lost 8 bases. Germline V CDR1 and CDR2: SGHRS, YFSETQ. The CDR3 sequence: CASSLEPGTAGGYTF. Written as DNA, the CDR3 is TGCGCCAGCAGCCTGGAACCCGGGACAGCGGGAGGCTACACCTTC.

In this sample, this clonotype turned up a few times. The chain employs TRBV27 and TRBJ2-7; D is unresolved. CDR3 length: 10 amino acids. CDR1 is MNHEY, CDR2 SMNVEV, per germline (reference sequence). V lost 4 bases and J 3 bases, leaving 1 base between the germline ends. The CDR3 reads CASSYYEQYF. As DNA, the CDR3 is TGTGCCAGCAGTTACTACGAGCAGTACTTC.

The chain carries TRBV11-2 and TRBJ2-1; the match to TRBD2 covers 11 bases. The J segment lost 4 bases and the V segment lost 4 bases, leaving 9 bases of the junction unmatched. The CDR3 is made up of 17 amino acids. Per the germline V gene, CDR1 is SGHAT and CDR2 is FQNNGV. This CDR3 reads CASSSLVGTSGYNEQFF. CDR3 nucleotide sequence: TGTGCCAGCAGCTCCCTCGTAGGGACTAGCGGATACAATGAGCAGTTCTTC.

This clonotype counts as large (0.1 to 1%). The chain combines TRBV5-4 with TRBJ2-5; 8 bases map to TRBD2. Germline trimming cut 0 bases from V and 2 bases from J; bases unmatched to any gene: 3. Germline CDR1 is SGHNT and CDR2 is YYREEE (reference sequence). The CDR3 covers 15 residues. The chain's CDR3 is CASSLVLAGQETQYF. The CDR3 DNA reads as TGTGCCAGCAGCTTGGTTCTAGCGGGTCAAGAGACCCAGTACTTC.

This clonotype was observed a handful of times. The chain has TRBV11-2 and TRBJ2-5; D is unclear. With 2 bases removed from V and 2 bases from J, the gap between germline ends came to 0 bases. CDR1 SGHAT and CDR2 FQNNGV come from the germline V gene. CDR3 length: 11 amino acids. The CDR3 here is CASSLQETQYF. The DNA of the CDR3 is TGTGCCAGCAGCTTACAAGAGACCCAGTACTTC.

Sample share makes this clonotype medium-sized (0.01 to 0.1%). The chain employs TRBV20-1 and TRBJ1-5; 9 bases agree with TRBD1. Germline V CDR1 and CDR2: DFQATT, SNEGSKA (reference sequence). CDR3 length: 16 residues. With 6 bases clipped from V and 2 bases from J, the junction kept 11 bases outside the gene matches. CDR3 residues: CSAVRTGEVGNQPQHF. In DNA, the CDR3 is TGCAGTGCCGTTAGGACAGGGGAGGTCGGCAATCAGCCCCAGCATTTT.

In the case of this clonotype: At one end, the junction sequence differs from germline, possibly due to a read error. This chain uses TRBV12-3 or TRBV12-4 with TRBJ2-3; possible D gene TRBD2, 5 bases. The CDR3 is made up of 14 amino acids. The CDR3 nucleotides read TGTGCCAGCAGTATAGCGTATAGCACAGATACGCAGTATTTT. It codes for CASSIAYSTDTQYF.

This clonotype was seen only a few times. The CDR3: CASSLWLTEETQYF. DNA for the CDR3: TGTGCCAGCAGCCTTTGGTTGACAGAAGAGACCCAGTACTTC. This chain links TRBV7-9 with TRBJ2-5; tentative D call: TRBD1 (5 bases). The germline gives CDR1 SEHNR, CDR2 FQNEAQ (reference sequence). V lost 5 bases to trimming and J lost 3 bases, with 13 bases between them. This CDR3 has 14 residues.

By share, this clonotype counts as medium-sized. This chain uses TRBV6-5 with TRBJ1-6; the match to TRBD1 covers 7 bases. Germline CDR1 is MNHEY and CDR2 is SVGAGI. The CDR3 consists of 17 residues. The ends lost 2 bases at V and 6 bases at J; junction bases unmatched: 10. Written as DNA, the CDR3 is TGTGCCAGCAGTTACACTAAGACCGGGACAGCTAATTCACCCCTCCACTTT. Translating it yields CASSYTKTGTANSPLHF.

This chain uses TRBV18 with TRBJ2-1; 7 bases map to TRBD1. CDR1 and CDR2 (germline): KGHSH, LQKENI. The V segment lost 5 bases and the J segment 9 bases; nucleotides outside the gene matches: 7. The CDR3 is 13 residues long. The CDR3 DNA is TGTGCCAGCTCATATGGGACAGCGAGTGAGCAGTTCTTC. Its translation is CASSYGTASEQFF.

This clonotype was seen more than once but under ten times. This chain uses TRBV7-9 with TRBJ2-7; tentatively, D is TRBD2 (5 bases). Between the trimmed V and J ends, which lost 5 bases and 4 bases, there was a span of 21 bases. This CDR3 contains 16 residues. CDR1 is SEHNR and CDR2 is FQNEAQ in the germline V gene (reference sequence). The CDR3 DNA follows: TGTGCCAGCAGCCTACCCCCCTCGGCACTAGGATACGAGCAGTACTTC. It translates to CASSLPPSALGYEQYF.